Sequencing of this T cell receptor beta chain was carried out in a study of blood T cell repertoires in COVID-19. Overall study: Researchers got acute and convalescent COVID-19 samples from the United States, Italy and Spain.

Germline V CDR1 and CDR2: MNHEY, SVGAGI. Between the trimmed V and J ends, which lost 2 bases and 7 bases, there was a span of 11 bases. The CDR3 has 13 amino acids. Here immunoSEQ multiplex PCR was the method, and the copy in TCRdb shows in-frame clones only, minus some. The sample records 80,000 to 95,000 clones, 86% being singletons. This clone showed up just a few times. Specimen: peripheral blood. The TCR comes from a man in his fifties or sixties with active or convalescent COVID-19. This chain connects TRBV6-5 to TRBJ1-2, with D perhaps TRBD1 (5 bases). This CDR3 reads CASSYKQGSGYTF. For the CDR3, the DNA is TGTGCCAGCAGTTACAAGCAGGGCTCTGGCTACACCTTC.